This T cell receptor (beta chain) was recovered during a study of T cells after yellow fever vaccination. Study-wide results and caveats: Faster peaking, at day 5 versus 15, marked a secondary response that was weaker.

TCRdb independently ran MiXCR on the 5' RACE reads; one entry per CDR3 protein. In the table there are about 52,000 distinct CDR3 sequences, around 7% of which are singletons. Germline V gene data show CDR1 as SGHRS and CDR2 as YFSETQ. V gave up 0 bases and J gave up 0 bases, with 9 bases separating them. CDR3 length: 15 residues. This clonotype originated in a man younger than 35 who received the YFV17D yellow fever vaccine. This chain joins TRBV5-1 and TRBJ2-5; perhaps TRBD1 as D (5 bases). The input for sequencing was CD8+ T cells not binding an NS4B(214-222) dextramer, sorted from PBMCs, taken about 41 days after the first yellow fever vaccination. The CDR3 reads CASSLAAGNQETQYF. The CDR3 DNA reads as TGCGCCAGCAGCTTGGCCGCAGGGAACCAAGAGACCCAGTACTTC.